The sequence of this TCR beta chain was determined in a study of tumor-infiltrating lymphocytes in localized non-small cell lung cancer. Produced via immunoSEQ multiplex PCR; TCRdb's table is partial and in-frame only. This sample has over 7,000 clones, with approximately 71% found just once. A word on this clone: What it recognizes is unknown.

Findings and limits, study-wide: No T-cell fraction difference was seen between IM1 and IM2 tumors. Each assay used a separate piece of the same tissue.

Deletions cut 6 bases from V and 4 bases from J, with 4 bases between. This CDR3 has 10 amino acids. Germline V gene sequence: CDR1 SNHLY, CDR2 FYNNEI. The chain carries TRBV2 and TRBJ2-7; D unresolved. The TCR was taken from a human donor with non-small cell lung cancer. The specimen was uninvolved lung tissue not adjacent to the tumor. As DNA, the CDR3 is TGTGCCAGCAGCGCGTACGAGCAGTACTTC. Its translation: CASSAYEQYF.